Listed below are T cell receptor beta chains from one sample, sequenced in a study of T-cell reconstitution after alpha-beta-depleted transplantation in children. TCRdb analysed the PCR reads with MiXCR anew, one entry per CDR3 protein. The table has over 150,000 distinct CDR3 sequences, roughly 14% seen once. The material sequenced was PBMCs from the stem cell graft donor, taken from the stem cell graft. Receptors originate from a human donor who donated a stem cell graft to a child with acute lymphoblastic leukemia. Each CDR3 is given with its conserved first and last residue.

J gene,V gene,CDR3 protein
TRBJ2-3,TRBV6-5,CASSYSPGQGFSTDTQYF
TRBJ2-7,TRBV12-3/TRBV12-4,CASSLSGQKAYEQYF
TRBJ2-2,TRBV7-7,CASSTRVAGELFF
TRBJ1-6,TRBV10-3,CAISERTGSNSPLHF
TRBJ2-5,TRBV10-3,CAISESSSDKQETQYF
TRBJ1-2,TRBV20-1,CSARAGAPYGYTF
TRBJ2-3,TRBV7-9,CASSRPGLARTSTDTQYF
TRBJ2-3,TRBV12-3/TRBV12-4,CASTPGLASGYTSTDTQYF
TRBJ2-7,TRBV5-6,CASSLGQGNPYEQYF
TRBJ2-7,TRBV20-1,CSARSSGIRYEQYF
TRBJ2-1,TRBV5-1,CASSGGTSGSGEQFF
TRBJ2-2,TRBV5-1,CASSLGAGGNTGELFF
TRBJ1-1,TRBV18,CASSPVPLGDTEAFF
TRBJ2-3,TRBV20-1,CSAHRGTSGSGPDTQYF
TRBJ1-4,TRBV11-3,CASSDEFNEKLFF
TRBJ2-1,TRBV12-3/TRBV12-4,CASSLQGAPHNEQFF
TRBJ2-1,TRBV11-2,CASSSSPGRVSEQFF
TRBJ1-5,TRBV7-2,CASSLASGGDQPQHF
TRBJ1-1,TRBV27,CASSSQGRHNTEAFF
TRBJ2-5,TRBV7-8,CASSLRAGRETQYF
TRBJ2-1,TRBV29-1,CSVESLAGGQSYNEQFF
TRBJ2-7,TRBV21-1,CASKRGSEKGLAGDSYEQYF
TRBJ1-1,TRBV14,CASSQVGNIMNTEAFF
TRBJ1-2,TRBV28,CASSPGTGIGYTF
TRBJ1-4,TRBV18,CASSPREETNEKLFF
TRBJ2-7,TRBV5-1,CASSPLADSYEQYF
TRBJ2-7,TRBV6-1,CASSDQAFEQYF
TRBJ2-1,TRBV5-6,CASSLGSNNEQFF
TRBJ2-7,TRBV20-1,CSARGRRHGEYEQYF
TRBJ1-5,TRBV20-1,CSAKDRESYSNQPQHF
TRBJ1-2,TRBV7-2,CASSLSTGYGYTF
TRBJ2-7,TRBV12-3/TRBV12-4,CASSLERVHEQYF
TRBJ2-3,TRBV5-1,CASSLNQGAAWDTQYF
TRBJ2-7,TRBV7-6,CASSSRGNYEQYF
TRBJ1-5,TRBV19,CASDNDRAWQPQHF
TRBJ2-1,TRBV7-9,CASGEVRIGYNEQFF
TRBJ1-6,TRBV5-1,CASSLDDRRGSPLHF
TRBJ1-4,TRBV5-1,CASSFAGRGEKLFF
TRBJ2-1,TRBV7-6,CASSLTAGGPGEQFF
TRBJ2-1,TRBV28,CASRPGSSGGEQFF
TRBJ2-3,TRBV20-1,CSQRGVSTDTQYF
TRBJ1-2,TRBV5-4,CASSARQGNYGYTF
TRBJ2-1,TRBV7-2,CASGRTEQFF